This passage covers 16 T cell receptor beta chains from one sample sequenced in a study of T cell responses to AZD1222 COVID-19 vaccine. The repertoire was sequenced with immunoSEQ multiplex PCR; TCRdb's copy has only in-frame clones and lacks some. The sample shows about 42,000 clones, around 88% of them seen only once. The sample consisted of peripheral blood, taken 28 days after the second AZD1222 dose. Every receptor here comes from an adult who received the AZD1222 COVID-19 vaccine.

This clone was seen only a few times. The CDR3 is CASSRRMDGYTF. For the CDR3, the DNA is TGTGCCAGCAGCCGTAGGATGGATGGCTACACCTTC. V and J are TRBV3-1 (or the pseudogene TRBV3-2) and TRBJ1-2, with D unclear. There are 12 residues in the CDR3. Germline V gene lookup returns CDR1 LGHDT and CDR2 YNNKEL (reference sequence). The germline V and J ends were trimmed by 4 bases and 6 bases, with 9 bases remaining between them.

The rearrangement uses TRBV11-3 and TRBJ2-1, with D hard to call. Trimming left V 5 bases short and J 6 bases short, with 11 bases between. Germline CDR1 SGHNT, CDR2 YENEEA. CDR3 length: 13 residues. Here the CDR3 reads CASSPLDVNEQFF. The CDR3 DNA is TGTGCCAGCAGCCCCCTAGACGTCAATGAGCAGTTCTTC.

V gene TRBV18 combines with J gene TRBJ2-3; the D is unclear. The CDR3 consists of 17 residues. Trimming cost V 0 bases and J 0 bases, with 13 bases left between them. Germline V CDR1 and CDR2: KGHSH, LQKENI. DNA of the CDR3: TGTGCCAGCTCACCACCCTCGACTGTCCCTAGCACAGATACGCAGTATTTT. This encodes CASSPPSTVPSTDTQYF.

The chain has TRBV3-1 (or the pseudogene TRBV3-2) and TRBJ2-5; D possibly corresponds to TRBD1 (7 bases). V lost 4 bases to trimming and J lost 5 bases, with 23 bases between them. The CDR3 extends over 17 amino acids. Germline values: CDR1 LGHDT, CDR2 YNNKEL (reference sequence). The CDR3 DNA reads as TGTGCCAGCAGCCCGAGGTCTAGGCAGTCAGGGGGGGAGACCCAGTACTTC. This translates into CASSPRSRQSGGETQYF.

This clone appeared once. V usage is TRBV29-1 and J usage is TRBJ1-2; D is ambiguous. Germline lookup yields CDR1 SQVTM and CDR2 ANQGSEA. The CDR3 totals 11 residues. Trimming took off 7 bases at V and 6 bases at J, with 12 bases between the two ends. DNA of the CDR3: TGCAGCGCCACGGGCGGGGATGGCTACACCTTC. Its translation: CSATGGDGYTF.

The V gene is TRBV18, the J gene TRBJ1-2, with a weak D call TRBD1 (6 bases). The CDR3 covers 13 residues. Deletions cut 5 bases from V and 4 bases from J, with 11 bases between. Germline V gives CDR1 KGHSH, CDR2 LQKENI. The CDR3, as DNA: TGTGCCAGCTCATTGGCGACAGGCTATGGCTACACCTTC. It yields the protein CASSLATGYGYTF.

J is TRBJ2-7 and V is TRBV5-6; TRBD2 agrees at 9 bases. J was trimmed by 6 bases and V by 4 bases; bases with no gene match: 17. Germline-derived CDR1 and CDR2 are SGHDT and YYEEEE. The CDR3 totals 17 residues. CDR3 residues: CASSAELAGNFGGEQYF. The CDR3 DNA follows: TGTGCCAGCAGCGCGGAGCTAGCGGGAAATTTTGGAGGCGAGCAGTACTTC.

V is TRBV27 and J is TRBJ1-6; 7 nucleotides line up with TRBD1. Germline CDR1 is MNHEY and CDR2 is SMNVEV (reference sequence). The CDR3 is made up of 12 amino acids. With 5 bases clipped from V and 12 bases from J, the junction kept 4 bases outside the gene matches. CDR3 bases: TGTGCCAGCAGTAGAACAGGGGAACCCCTCCACTTT. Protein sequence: CASSRTGEPLHF.

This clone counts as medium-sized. Here the CDR3 DNA reads TGTGCCAGCAGCTACAGGGGAGGCTATGGCTACACCTTC. As protein: CASSYRGGYGYTF. The V gene is TRBV7-3, the J gene TRBJ1-2; 7 positions match TRBD1. V lost 4 bases to trimming and J lost 4 bases; unmatched junction nucleotides: 3. The CDR3 consists of 13 residues. CDR1 SGHTA and CDR2 FQGTGA come from the germline V gene. Variable domain in full (rest from reference TRBV7-3 and TRBJ1-2): GAGVSQTPSNKVTEKGKYVELRCDPISGHTALYWYRQSLGQGPEFLIYFQGTGAADDSGLPNDRFFAVRPEGSVSTLKIQRTERGDSAVYLCASSYRGGYGYTFGSGTRLTVV.

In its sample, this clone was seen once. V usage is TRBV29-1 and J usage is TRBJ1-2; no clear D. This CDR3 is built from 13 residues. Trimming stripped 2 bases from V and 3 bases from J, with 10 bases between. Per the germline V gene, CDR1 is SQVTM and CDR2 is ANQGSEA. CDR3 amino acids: CSVELTQDYGYTF. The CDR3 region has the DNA TGCAGCGTTGAACTGACCCAGGACTATGGCTACACCTTC.

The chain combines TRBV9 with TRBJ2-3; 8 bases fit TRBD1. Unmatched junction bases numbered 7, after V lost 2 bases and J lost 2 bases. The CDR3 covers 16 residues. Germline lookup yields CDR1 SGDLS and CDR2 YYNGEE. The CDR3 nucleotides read TGTGCCAGCAGCGTCCACCGGACAGGGCACACAGATACGCAGTATTTT. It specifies CASSVHRTGHTDTQYF.

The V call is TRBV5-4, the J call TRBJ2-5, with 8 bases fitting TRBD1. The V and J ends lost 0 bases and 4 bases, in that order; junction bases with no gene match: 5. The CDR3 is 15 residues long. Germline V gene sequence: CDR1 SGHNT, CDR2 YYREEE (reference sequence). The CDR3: CASSLDSGGVETQYF. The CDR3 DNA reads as TGTGCCAGCAGCTTGGACTCAGGGGGCGTAGAGACCCAGTACTTC.

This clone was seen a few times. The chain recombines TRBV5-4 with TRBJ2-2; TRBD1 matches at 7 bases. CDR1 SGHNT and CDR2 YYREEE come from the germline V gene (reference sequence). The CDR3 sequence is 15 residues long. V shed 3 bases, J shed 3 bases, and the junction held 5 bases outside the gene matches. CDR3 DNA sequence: TGTGCCAGCAGCTGGGGGACAGACCACACCGGGGAGCTGTTTTTT. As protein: CASSWGTDHTGELFF.

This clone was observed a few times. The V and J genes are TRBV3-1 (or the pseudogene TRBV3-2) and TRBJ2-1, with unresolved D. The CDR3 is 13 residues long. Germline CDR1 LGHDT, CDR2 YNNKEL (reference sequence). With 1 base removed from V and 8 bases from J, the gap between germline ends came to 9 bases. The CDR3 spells CASSQGEVYEQFF. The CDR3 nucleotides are TGTGCCAGCAGCCAAGGGGAAGTTTATGAGCAGTTCTTC.

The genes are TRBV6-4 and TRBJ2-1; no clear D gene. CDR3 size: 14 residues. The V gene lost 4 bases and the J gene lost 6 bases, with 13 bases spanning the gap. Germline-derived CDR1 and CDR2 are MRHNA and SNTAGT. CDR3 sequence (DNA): TGTGCCAGCAGTGTTTCGGATCGAGGCAATGAGCAGTTCTTC. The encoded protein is CASSVSDRGNEQFF.

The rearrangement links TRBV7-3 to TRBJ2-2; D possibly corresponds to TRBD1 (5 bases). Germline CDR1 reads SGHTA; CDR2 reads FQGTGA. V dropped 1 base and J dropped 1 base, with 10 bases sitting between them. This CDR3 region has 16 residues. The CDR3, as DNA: TGTGCCAGCAGCTTAATCAGGGCCATGAACACCGGGGAGCTGTTTTTT. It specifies CASSLIRAMNTGELFF.